This T cell receptor beta chain stems from a study of cytomegalovirus exposure and HLA in healthy donors. Background on the study: The 95 to 150 validation repertoires, a later analysis reported, used the same platform as the approximately 700 first-cohort repertoires. Study-wide points: The study designated fewer than 200 TCR beta chains cytomegalovirus-associated. As confirmed in vitro, three CMV-associated chains were specific for CMV antigens.

This table comes from immunoSEQ multiplex PCR, and its TCRdb copy is limited to in-frame clones, with some not included. The data show around 170,000 clones, with around 85% seen just once and roughly 15% held by the top ten. Comment on this clone: Its antigen is not identified.

Per the germline V gene, CDR1 is MDHEN and CDR2 is SYDVKM. Germline trimming cut 8 bases from V and 5 bases from J; bases unmatched to any gene: 8. The CDR3 loop spans 13 amino acids. This chain uses TRBV28 with TRBJ1-2, with TRBD1 identical over 7 bases. The sample taken for sequencing was PBMCs. The source of this sequence is a man between 18 and 35 years old in good health and CMV-seropositive. The CDR3 DNA is TGTGCCAGCTACCGACAGGGTCGGTATGGCTACACCTTC. Translated: CASYRQGRYGYTF.